This TCR beta chain was observed in a study of cytomegalovirus exposure and HLA in healthy donors. Study at large: Ancestry clustering placed roughly 86% of several hundred genotyped donors in the Caucasian-associated cluster. Findings and limits, study-wide: Diagnosis of cytomegalovirus status made by the classifier reportedly showed high specificity and sensitivity.

Nominally healthy donors were sampled, though unrecorded immune exposures were likely. The PCR contained 60 Vbeta and 13 Jbeta primers. The protocol was immunoSEQ multiplex PCR, while the TCRdb copy is restricted to in-frame clones and leaves out a portion. The sample has 150,000 to 200,000 clones; over 75% are singletons. The V gene's germline CDR1 is SQVTM and CDR2 ANQGSEA. The CDR3 covers 12 residues. V lost 6 bases and J lost 0; bases outside the gene matches: 2. Regarding this clone: Its antigen is not known.

The receptor was derived from a female donor in good health and CMV-seronegative. Sample: PBMCs. V and J are TRBV29-1 and TRBJ2-7; 7 bases agree with TRBD1. The CDR3 protein is CSVGTDSYEQYF. The DNA for the CDR3 is TGCAGCGTCGGGACAGACTCCTACGAGCAGTACTTC.